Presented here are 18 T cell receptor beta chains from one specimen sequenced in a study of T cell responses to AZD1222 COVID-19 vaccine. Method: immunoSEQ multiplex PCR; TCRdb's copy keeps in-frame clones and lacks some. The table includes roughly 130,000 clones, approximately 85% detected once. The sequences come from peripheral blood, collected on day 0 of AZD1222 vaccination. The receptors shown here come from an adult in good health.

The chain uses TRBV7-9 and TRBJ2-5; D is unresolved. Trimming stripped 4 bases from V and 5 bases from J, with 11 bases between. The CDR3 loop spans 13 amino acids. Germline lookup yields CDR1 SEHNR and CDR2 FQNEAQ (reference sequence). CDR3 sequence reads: CASSSWAGETQYF. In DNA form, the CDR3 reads TGTGCCAGCAGCTCCTGGGCCGGGGAGACCCAGTACTTC.

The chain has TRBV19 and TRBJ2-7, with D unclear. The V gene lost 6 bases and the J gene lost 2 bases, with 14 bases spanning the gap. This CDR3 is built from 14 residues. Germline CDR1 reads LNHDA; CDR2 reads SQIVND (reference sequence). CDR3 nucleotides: TGTGCCAGTAGAAGGCCATCACCACCCTACGAGCAGTACTTC. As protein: CASRRPSPPYEQYF. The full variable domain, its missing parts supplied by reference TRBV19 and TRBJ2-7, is DGGITQSPKYLFRKEGQNVTLSCEQNLNHDAMYWYRQDPGQGLRLIYYSQIVNDFQKGDIAEGYSVSREKKESFPLTVTSAQKNPTAFYLCASRRPSPPYEQYFGPGTRLTVT.

The CDR3 DNA reads TGCGCCAGCAGCTTGGGATCAGGGGTCAATGAGCAGTTCTTC. It yields the protein CASSLGSGVNEQFF. The rearrangement uses TRBV5-1 and TRBJ2-1, with TRBD1 as a possible D gene (6 bases). The germline V and J ends were trimmed by 0 bases and 6 bases, with 10 bases remaining between them. This CDR3 is built from 14 residues. In germline, CDR1 is SGHRS, CDR2 YFSETQ.

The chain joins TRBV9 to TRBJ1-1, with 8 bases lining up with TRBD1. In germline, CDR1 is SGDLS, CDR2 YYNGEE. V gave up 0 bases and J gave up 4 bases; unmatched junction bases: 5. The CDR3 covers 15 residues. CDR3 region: CASSVGGQAITEAFF. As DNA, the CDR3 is TGTGCCAGCAGCGTAGGGGGACAGGCTATCACTGAAGCTTTCTTT.

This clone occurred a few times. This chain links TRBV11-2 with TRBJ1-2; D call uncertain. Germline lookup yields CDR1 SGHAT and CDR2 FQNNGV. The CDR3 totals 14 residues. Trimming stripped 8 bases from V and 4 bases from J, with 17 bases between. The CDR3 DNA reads TGTGCCAGCTCTTACCCCCGAGAACTCTATGGCTACACCTTC. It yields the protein CASSYPRELYGYTF.

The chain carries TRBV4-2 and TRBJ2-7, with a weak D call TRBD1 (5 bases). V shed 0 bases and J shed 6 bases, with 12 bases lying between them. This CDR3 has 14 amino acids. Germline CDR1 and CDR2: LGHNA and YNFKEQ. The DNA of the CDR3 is TGTGCCAGCAGCCAAGATTTGACAGCCCCCGAGCAGTACTTC. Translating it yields CASSQDLTAPEQYF.

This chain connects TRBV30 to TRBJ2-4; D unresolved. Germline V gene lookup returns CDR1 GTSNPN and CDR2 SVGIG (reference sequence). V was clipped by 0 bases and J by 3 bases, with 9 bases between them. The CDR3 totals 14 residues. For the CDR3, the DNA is TGTGCCTGGAGTGTACGAGTAGACAAAAACATTCAGTACTTC. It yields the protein CAWSVRVDKNIQYF. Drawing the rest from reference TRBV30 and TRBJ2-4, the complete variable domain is SQTIHQWPATLVQPVGSPLSLECTVEGTSNPNLYWYRQAAGRGLQLLFYSVGIGQISSEVPQNLSASRPQDRQFILSSKKLLLSDSGFYLCAWSVRVDKNIQYFGAGTRLSVL.

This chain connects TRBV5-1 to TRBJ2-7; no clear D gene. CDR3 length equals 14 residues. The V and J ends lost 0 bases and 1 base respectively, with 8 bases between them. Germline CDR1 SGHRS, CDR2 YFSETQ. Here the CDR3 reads CASSLGSSSYEQYF. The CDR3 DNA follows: TGCGCCAGCAGCTTGGGTAGTTCGTCCTACGAGCAGTACTTC.

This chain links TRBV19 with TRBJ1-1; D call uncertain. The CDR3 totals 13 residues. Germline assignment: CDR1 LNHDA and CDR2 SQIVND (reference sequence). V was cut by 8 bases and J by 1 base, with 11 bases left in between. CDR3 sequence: CASAYDTNTEAFF. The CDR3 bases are TGTGCCAGTGCCTATGACACGAACACTGAAGCTTTCTTT.

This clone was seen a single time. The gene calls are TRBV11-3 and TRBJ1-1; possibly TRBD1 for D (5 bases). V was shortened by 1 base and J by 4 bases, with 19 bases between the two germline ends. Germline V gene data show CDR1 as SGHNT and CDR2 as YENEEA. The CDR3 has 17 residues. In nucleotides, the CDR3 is TGTGCCAGCAGCTTAGCCTCCCTGGGGCAGACGAGCACTGAAGCTTTCTTT. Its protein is CASSLASLGQTSTEAFF. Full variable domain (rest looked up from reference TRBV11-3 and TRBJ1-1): EAGVVQSPRYKIIEKKQPVAFWCNPISGHNTLYWYLQNLGQGPELLIRYENEEAVDDSQLPKDRFSAERLKGVDSTLKIQPAELGDSAVYLCASSLASLGQTSTEAFFGQGTRLTVV.

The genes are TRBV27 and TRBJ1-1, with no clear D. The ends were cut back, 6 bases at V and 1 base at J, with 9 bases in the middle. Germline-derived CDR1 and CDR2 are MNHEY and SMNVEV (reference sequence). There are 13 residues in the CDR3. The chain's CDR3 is CASSPWGNTEAFF. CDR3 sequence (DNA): TGTGCCAGCAGCCCGTGGGGGAACACTGAAGCTTTCTTT.

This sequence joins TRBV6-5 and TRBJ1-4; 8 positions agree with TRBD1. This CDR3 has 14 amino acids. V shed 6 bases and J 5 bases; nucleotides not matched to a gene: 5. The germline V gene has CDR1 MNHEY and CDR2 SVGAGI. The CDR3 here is CASRRTGKNEKLFF. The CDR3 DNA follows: TGTGCCAGCAGACGGACAGGGAAGAATGAAAAACTGTTTTTT.

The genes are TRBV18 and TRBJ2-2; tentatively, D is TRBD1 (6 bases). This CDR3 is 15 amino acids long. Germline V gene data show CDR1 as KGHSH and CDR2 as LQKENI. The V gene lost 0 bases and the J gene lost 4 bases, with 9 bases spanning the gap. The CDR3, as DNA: TGTGCCAGCTCACCACCGGGGGCCCGCACCGGGGAGCTGTTTTTT. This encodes CASSPPGARTGELFF.

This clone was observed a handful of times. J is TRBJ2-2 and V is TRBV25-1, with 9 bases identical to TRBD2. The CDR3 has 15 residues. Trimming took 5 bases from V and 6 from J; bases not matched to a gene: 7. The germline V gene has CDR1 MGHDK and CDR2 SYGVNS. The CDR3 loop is CASSQMASGAGELFF. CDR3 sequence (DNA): TGTGCCAGCAGTCAAATGGCTAGCGGGGCCGGGGAGCTGTTTTTT. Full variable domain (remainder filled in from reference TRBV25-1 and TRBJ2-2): EADIYQTPRYLVIGTGKKITLECSQTMGHDKMYWYQQDPGMELHLIHYSYGVNSTEKGDLSSESTVSRIRTEHFPLTLESARPSHTSQYLCASSQMASGAGELFFGEGSRLTVL.

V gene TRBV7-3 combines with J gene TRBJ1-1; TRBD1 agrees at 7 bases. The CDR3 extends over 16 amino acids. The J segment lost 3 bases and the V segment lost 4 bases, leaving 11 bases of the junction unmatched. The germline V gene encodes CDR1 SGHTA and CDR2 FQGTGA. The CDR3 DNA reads TGTGCCAGCAGCTCAGTGACAGGGCTCAGGGACACTGAAGCTTTCTTT. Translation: CASSSVTGLRDTEAFF. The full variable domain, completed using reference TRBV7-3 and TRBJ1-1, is GAGVSQTPSNKVTEKGKYVELRCDPISGHTALYWYRQSLGQGPEFLIYFQGTGAADDSGLPNDRFFAVRPEGSVSTLKIQRTERGDSAVYLCASSSVTGLRDTEAFFGQGTRLTVV.

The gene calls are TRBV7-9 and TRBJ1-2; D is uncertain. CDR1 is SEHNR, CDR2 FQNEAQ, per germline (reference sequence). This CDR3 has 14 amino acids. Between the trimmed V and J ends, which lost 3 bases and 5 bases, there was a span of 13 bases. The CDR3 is CASSFAWAGYGYTF. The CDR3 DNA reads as TGTGCCAGCAGCTTTGCATGGGCTGGGTATGGCTACACCTTC.

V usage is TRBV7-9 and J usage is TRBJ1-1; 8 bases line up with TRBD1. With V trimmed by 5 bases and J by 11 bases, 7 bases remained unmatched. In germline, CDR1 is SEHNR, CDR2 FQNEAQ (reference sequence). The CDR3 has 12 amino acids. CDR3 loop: CASSRDRSYAFF. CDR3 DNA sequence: TGTGCCAGCAGCCGGGACAGGAGTTACGCTTTCTTT.

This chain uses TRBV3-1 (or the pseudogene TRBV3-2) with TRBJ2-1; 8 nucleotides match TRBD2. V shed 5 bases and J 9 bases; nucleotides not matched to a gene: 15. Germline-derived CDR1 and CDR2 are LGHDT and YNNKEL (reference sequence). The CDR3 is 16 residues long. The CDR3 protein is CASSNVPPGGRGEQFF. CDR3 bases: TGTGCCAGCAGCAACGTCCCCCCGGGAGGGCGGGGTGAGCAGTTCTTC.